This T cell receptor (beta chain) was identified in a study of T cells in Graves' hyperthyroidism and ophthalmopathy. There were TCR beta CDR3 regions amplified from RNA transcripts. With the HTBI primer set, the TCR CDR3 went through a first round of RT-PCR. One entry per CDR3 protein, called by TCRdb with MiXCR from the multiplex PCR reads. Among some 550,000 distinct CDR3 sequences listed, approximately 15% were seen once. The CDR3 covers 15 residues. V shed 6 bases and J 4 bases; nucleotides not matched to a gene: 11. The germline CDR1 and CDR2 sequences are SNHLY and FYNNEI. PBMCs were collected from an approximately 10 ml volume of fresh peripheral blood.

This chain links TRBV2 with TRBJ2-5, with TRBD2 identical over 7 bases. The specimen sequenced was blood. This TCR derives from a woman aged 40-49 years with Graves' ophthalmopathy. This CDR3 reads CASRALAGGRETQYF. In DNA form, the CDR3 reads TGTGCCAGCAGAGCTTTAGCGGGTGGGCGAGAGACCCAGTACTTC.